The entry that follows covers one T cell receptor beta chain sequence. Antigen specificity is unknown. This sample stems from a study of T cell repertoires in cytomegalovirus infection. Study-wide results and limits: CMV carriers with the relevant HLA were identified by cumulative public TCR beta family frequency. HLA-C-restricted TCR beta clonotypes specific for CMV led the ex vivo response.

TCRdb used MiXCR to reprocess the reads, holding one entry per CDR3 protein. This sample carries about 360,000 distinct CDR3 sequences, 15% to 20% of them seen once, and the ten largest clones take roughly 8.7%. The CDR3 contains 15 residues. The trim removed 5 bases at V and 5 bases at J, leaving 8 bases unmatched. Germline V gene data show CDR1 as MDHEN and CDR2 as SYDVKM. This receptor was obtained from a human donor in good health (CMV status not recorded). Some clones in this sample may be carry-over from other donors' samples. The V gene is TRBV28, the J gene TRBJ2-3, with 9 bases aligning to TRBD2. Source material: PBMCs. The CDR3 here is CASSTAGGGLDTQYF. The CDR3, as DNA: TGTGCCAGCAGTACGGCGGGGGGGGGATTAGATACGCAGTATTTT.